The source of this T cell receptor beta chain is a study of human CD8 memory T cell subsets (dated by TCRdb to 2018 to 2020). Study-level background: To assess clonal relationships, the TCRbeta repertoires of stem-like (TSTEM), progenitor exhausted-like (TPEX) and effector memory CD8+ T cell subsets were compared. TCRbeta repertoires were obtained from TSTEM, TPEX and effector memory subsets contributed by each of roughly six donors. Paper-wide results and their limitations: Only TCRbeta chains were sequenced, and repertoire comparisons were based on six donors, with testing performed by paired t-tests and Bonferroni correction. Normalized Shannon-Wiener diversity was similarly high in TSTEM and TPEX subsets, while effector memory subsets were less diverse by comparison. Greater repertoire diversity in TSTEM than in TPEX subsets was suggested by Chao1 estimates, potentially reflecting a broader range of specificities. The stem-like TSTEM and TPEX subsets each shared clonotypes with effector memory cells, but the TSTEM and TPEX repertoires had minimal overlap with each other, suggesting distinct antigen spectra.

In regard to this clonotype: What antigen it recognizes has not been identified.

CCR7+ PD-1- TIGIT- cells were defined as stem-like memory CD8+ T cells (TSTEM). Density gradient separation was used to isolate peripheral blood mononuclear cells from buffy coats of healthy donors. Negative magnetic separation using EasySep or MojoSort CD8+ T cell isolation kits was how the study enriched total CD8+ T cells. For each subset, total RNA was extracted using an RNeasy Mini Kit from duplicate vials of 150,000 sorted CD8+ T cells. The PBMCs were used either fresh or after being cryopreserved in fetal bovine serum with approximately 9.8% DMSO. Fluorescence-activated cell sorting on a FACSAria III was used to sort CD8+ T cell subsets to purity. The germline V gene specifies SNHLY as CDR1 and FYNNEI as CDR2. Including the terminal cysteine and phenylalanine, the CDR3 comprises 17 residues. Nucleotide data are not available. For sequencing, a NextSeq 550 was employed. A Human TCR Profiling Kit was used to prepare UMI-labeled 5' RACE TCRbeta libraries. Every TCRbeta library was prepared in parallel with an identical number of PCR cycles. As for the authors' bioinformatics: Between roughly 2,600 and 20,000 functional CDR3beta clonotypes were contained in each TCRbeta library. MIGEC 1.2.9 was used for UMI extraction and consensus assembly, with a minimum of three reads required per UMI. MiXCR 3.0.3 was used to extract the in-frame CDR3beta repertoires. Diversity metrics were computed in VDJtools 1.2.1 after downsampling each sample to 42,000 randomly selected UMIs. For the top 3,000 clones of each sample pair, the repertoire overlap metrics D, R and F2 were calculated in VDJtools. TCRdb reprocessed the reads and lists each CDR3 protein sequence as a single entry, with no DNA. The V and J calls come from TCRdb's annotation, not from the publication. The record for this sample contains more than 10,000 distinct CDR3 sequences. Of the sample, approximately 16% falls within the top ten clones.

Sequenced: CD8+ stem-like memory T cells (TSCM and TCM) sorted from PBMCs. The cell subset or site label corresponds to: stem-like memory CD8 T cells (TSTEM), CCR7+ PD-1- TIGIT-. This TCR derives from a human donor in good health. The sequence joins TRBV2 to TRBJ2-7. The CDR3 has the sequence CASSEAGSRDPVYEQYF.